Listed below are T cell receptor beta chains from one sample, sequenced in a study of T-cell reconstitution after alpha-beta-depleted transplantation in children. MiXCR, run by TCRdb on the PCR reads, gives a single entry per CDR3 protein. In the table there are 450,000 to 600,000 distinct CDR3 sequences, about 10% of which are singletons. This specimen consisted of PBMCs, obtained before TCRalphabeta/CD19-depleted stem cell transplant. The receptors originated from a child aged 2-15 years with inherited bone marrow failure, due to receive a stem cell transplant. The CDR3 runs from the conserved cysteine through the conserved F or W. The D gene is left open where the match is weak. Part of the rows lack a size; the others show once, few, many or a class for expanded clones.

CDR3 protein: CSARTSGFYNEQFF
CDR3 DNA: TGCAGTGCCAGGACTAGCGGGTTTTACAATGAGCAGTTCTTC
J gene: TRBJ2-1
D gene: TRBD2
clone size: many
V gene: TRBV20-1

CDR3 protein: CSIGGGERDEQYF
CDR3 DNA: TGCAGTATAGGAGGGGGTGAAAGGGACGAGCAGTACTTC
J gene: TRBJ2-7
D gene: NA
clone size: many
V gene: TRBV29-1

CDR3 protein: CASSQEAGDYGYTF
CDR3 DNA: TGCGCCAGCAGCCAAGAGGCAGGAGACTATGGCTACACCTTC
J gene: TRBJ1-2
D gene: NA
clone size: many
V gene: TRBV4-3

CDR3 protein: CSATNLYTYEQYF
CDR3 DNA: TGCAGTGCTACAAACTTGTATACCTACGAGCAGTACTTC
J gene: TRBJ2-7
D gene: NA
clone size: few
V gene: TRBV20-1

CDR3 protein: CASSEGLAFEQYF
CDR3 DNA: TGCGCCAGCAGTGAGGGGCTAGCGTTCGAGCAGTACTTC
J gene: TRBJ2-7
D gene: NA
clone size: many
V gene: TRBV10-1

CDR3 protein: CSVVGFYNEQFF
CDR3 DNA: TGCAGCGTTGTAGGGTTCTACAATGAGCAGTTCTTC
J gene: TRBJ2-1
D gene: NA
clone size: few
V gene: TRBV29-1

CDR3 protein: CASSIWGPHGYTF
CDR3 DNA: TGTGCCAGCAGCATTTGGGGTCCCCATGGCTACACCTTC
J gene: TRBJ1-2
D gene: NA
clone size: many
V gene: TRBV12-3/TRBV12-4

CDR3 protein: CASSQVFRGDQETQYF
CDR3 DNA: TGCGCCAGCAGCCAAGTATTCAGGGGGGATCAAGAGACCCAGTACTTC
J gene: TRBJ2-5
D gene: NA
clone size: many
V gene: TRBV4-3

CDR3 protein: CASTLESSWGDGYTF
CDR3 DNA: TGTGCCAGCACCCTAGAATCGTCGTGGGGTGATGGCTACACCTTC
J gene: TRBJ1-2
D gene: NA
clone size: many
V gene: TRBV12-3/TRBV12-4

CDR3 protein: CASSQAPGANVLTF
CDR3 DNA: TGTGCCAGCAGTCAAGCACCTGGGGCCAACGTCCTGACTTTC
J gene: TRBJ2-6
D gene: NA
clone size: many
V gene: TRBV7-6

CDR3 protein: CATQPGLGTYEQYF
CDR3 DNA: TGTGCCACCCAACCGGGACTAGGCACCTACGAGCAGTACTTC
J gene: TRBJ2-7
D gene: TRBD2
clone size: few
V gene: TRBV27

CDR3 protein: CSVEEATRSTYEQYF
CDR3 DNA: TGCAGCGTTGAAGAGGCCACCCGATCCACCTACGAGCAGTACTTC
J gene: TRBJ2-7
D gene: NA
clone size: NA
V gene: TRBV29-1

CDR3 protein: CASSQVPDSYTGELFF
CDR3 DNA: TGTGCCAGCAGCCAAGTCCCGGACTCTTACACCGGGGAGCTGTTTTTT
J gene: TRBJ2-2
D gene: NA
clone size: many
V gene: TRBV3-1

CDR3 protein: CASSEVGLGNEQFF
CDR3 DNA: TGTGCCAGCAGTGAAGTAGGGCTTGGCAATGAGCAGTTCTTC
J gene: TRBJ2-1
D gene: NA
clone size: many
V gene: TRBV2

CDR3 protein: CASSLGTGGGEQYF
CDR3 DNA: TGCGCCAGCAGCTTGGGGACAGGGGGAGGCGAGCAGTACTTC
J gene: TRBJ2-7
D gene: TRBD1
clone size: many
V gene: TRBV5-1

CDR3 protein: CAWSVWGAQDTEAFF
CDR3 DNA: TGTGCCTGGAGTGTTTGGGGGGCGCAGGACACTGAAGCTTTCTTT
J gene: TRBJ1-1
D gene: NA
clone size: NA
V gene: TRBV30

CDR3 protein: CAISLAGGYNEQFF
CDR3 DNA: TGTGCCATCAGCCTAGCGGGAGGGTACAATGAGCAGTTCTTC
J gene: TRBJ2-1
D gene: TRBD2
clone size: many
V gene: TRBV10-3

CDR3 protein: CASSLPDDEKPFF
CDR3 DNA: TGTGCCAGCTCGCTACCGGACGATGAAAAACCGTTTTTT
J gene: TRBJ1-4
D gene: NA
clone size: NA
V gene: TRBV18

CDR3 protein: CASGTGQFYGYTF
CDR3 DNA: TGTGCCAGCGGGACGGGACAGTTCTATGGCTACACCTTC
J gene: TRBJ1-2
D gene: TRBD1
clone size: many
V gene: TRBV27

CDR3 protein: CASSRNLAGGLTEQYF
CDR3 DNA: TGTGCCAGTAGTAGAAACCTAGCGGGAGGCCTTACGGAGCAGTACTTC
J gene: TRBJ2-7
D gene: TRBD2
clone size: many
V gene: TRBV19

CDR3 protein: CASSPNFRAGGSYEQYF
CDR3 DNA: TGTGCCAGCAGTCCCAATTTTAGGGCGGGAGGTTCCTACGAGCAGTACTTC
J gene: TRBJ2-7
D gene: TRBD2
clone size: many
V gene: TRBV27

CDR3 protein: CSASDTYYEQYF
CDR3 DNA: TGCAGTGCTAGCGATACTTACTACGAGCAGTACTTC
J gene: TRBJ2-7
D gene: NA
clone size: few
V gene: TRBV20-1

CDR3 protein: CASSLSLLDTGRGYTF
CDR3 DNA: TGTGCCAGCAGCTTGAGTCTATTGGACACGGGGAGAGGCTACACCTTC
J gene: TRBJ1-2
D gene: NA
clone size: many
V gene: TRBV7-9

CDR3 protein: CASSQARRGLREQFF
CDR3 DNA: TGTGCCAGCAGCCAAGCGAGGCGGGGCCTTAGGGAGCAGTTCTTC
J gene: TRBJ2-1
D gene: NA
clone size: many
V gene: TRBV3-1

CDR3 protein: CASSVAEGFSYEQYF
CDR3 DNA: TGTGCCAGCAGCGTAGCAGAGGGATTCTCCTACGAGCAGTACTTC
J gene: TRBJ2-7
D gene: NA
clone size: many
V gene: TRBV9

CDR3 protein: CASSLVPPGQGRANTGELFF
CDR3 DNA: TGCGCCAGCAGCTTGGTACCTCCGGGACAGGGGAGGGCGAACACCGGGGAGCTGTTTTTT
J gene: TRBJ2-2
D gene: TRBD1
clone size: many
V gene: TRBV5-1

CDR3 protein: CASNRDYNEQFF
CDR3 DNA: TGTGCCAGCAACCGGGACTACAATGAGCAGTTCTTC
J gene: TRBJ2-1
D gene: NA
clone size: NA
V gene: TRBV12-3/TRBV12-4

CDR3 protein: CASSPLDRVNEKLIF
CDR3 DNA: TGTGCCAGCAGTCCACTGGACAGGGTGAATGAAAAACTGATTTTT
J gene: TRBJ1-4
D gene: TRBD1
clone size: NA
V gene: TRBV27

CDR3 protein: CASSTDNYEQYF
CDR3 DNA: TGTGCCAGCAGCACGGACAACTACGAGCAGTACTTC
J gene: TRBJ2-7
D gene: NA
clone size: NA
V gene: TRBV4-2

CDR3 protein: CASSLEATGIDQPQHF
CDR3 DNA: TGTGCCAGCAGCTTAGAAGCGACAGGAATTGATCAGCCCCAGCATTTT
J gene: TRBJ1-5
D gene: NA
clone size: many
V gene: TRBV7-8

CDR3 protein: CASSFFTGEKLFF
CDR3 DNA: TGTGCCAGCAGTTTTTTCACAGGTGAAAAACTGTTTTTT
J gene: TRBJ1-4
D gene: NA
clone size: many
V gene: TRBV28

CDR3 protein: CSPVGSGELFF
CDR3 DNA: TGCAGTCCCGTCGGCTCCGGGGAGCTGTTTTTT
J gene: TRBJ2-2
D gene: NA
clone size: many
V gene: TRBV29-1

CDR3 protein: CASSQDQRTKVSF
CDR3 DNA: TGTGCCAGCAGCCAAGATCAAAGGACTAAGGTGTCCTTC
J gene: TRBJ2-4
D gene: NA
clone size: NA
V gene: TRBV3-1

CDR3 protein: CASSLGTSWVQETQYF
CDR3 DNA: TGTGCCAGCAGCTTAGGGACTAGCTGGGTACAAGAGACCCAGTACTTC
J gene: TRBJ2-5
D gene: TRBD2
clone size: many
V gene: TRBV11-2

CDR3 protein: CASSHGQGLGELFF
CDR3 DNA: TGCGCCAGCAGCCACGGACAGGGTTTGGGGGAGCTGTTTTTT
J gene: TRBJ2-2
D gene: TRBD1
clone size: many
V gene: TRBV4-3

CDR3 protein: CASSVGARGRPQHF
CDR3 DNA: TGTGCCAGCAGCGTCGGTGCCAGGGGGAGGCCCCAGCATTTT
J gene: TRBJ1-5
D gene: TRBD1
clone size: few
V gene: TRBV13

CDR3 protein: CASSQGPAGGTDTQYF
CDR3 DNA: TGCGCCAGCAGCCAAGGGCCAGCGGGAGGCACAGATACGCAGTATTTT
J gene: TRBJ2-3
D gene: TRBD2
clone size: many
V gene: TRBV4-1

CDR3 protein: CASSQDLLAIVTDTQYF
CDR3 DNA: TGTGCCAGCAGCCAAGATTTACTAGCGATCGTGACAGATACGCAGTATTTT
J gene: TRBJ2-3
D gene: TRBD2
clone size: many
V gene: TRBV3-1

CDR3 protein: CASSFVGPLDTQYF
CDR3 DNA: TGTGCCAGCAGTTTCGTAGGGCCCTTGGATACGCAGTATTTT
J gene: TRBJ2-3
D gene: NA
clone size: many
V gene: TRBV12-3/TRBV12-4

CDR3 protein: CASSLVASGLNEQFF
CDR3 DNA: TGCGCCAGCAGCTTGGTGGCTAGCGGGCTTAATGAGCAGTTCTTC
J gene: TRBJ2-1
D gene: TRBD2
clone size: many
V gene: TRBV5-1

CDR3 protein: CSVDRGRGNEQFF
CDR3 DNA: TGCAGCGTTGACCGGGGACGCGGCAATGAGCAGTTCTTC
J gene: TRBJ2-1
D gene: NA
clone size: many
V gene: TRBV29-1

CDR3 protein: CASSESAGGPEDTQYF
CDR3 DNA: TGTGCCAGCAGTGAATCGGCGGGAGGGCCAGAGGATACGCAGTATTTT
J gene: TRBJ2-3
D gene: TRBD2
clone size: many
V gene: TRBV2

CDR3 protein: CSDSGSGSADTQYF
CDR3 DNA: TGCAGTGACTCCGGGAGCGGGTCGGCAGATACGCAGTATTTT
J gene: TRBJ2-3
D gene: NA
clone size: many
V gene: TRBV20-1

CDR3 protein: CASSPLPGQGAHGYTF
CDR3 DNA: TGTGCCAGCAGCCCCCTGCCGGGACAGGGGGCCCATGGCTACACCTTC
J gene: TRBJ1-2
D gene: TRBD1
clone size: few
V gene: TRBV5-6

CDR3 protein: CASSGTGTGLNYGYTF
CDR3 DNA: TGTGCCAGCAGTGGGACCGGGACAGGGCTTAACTATGGCTACACCTTC
J gene: TRBJ1-2
D gene: TRBD1
clone size: many
V gene: TRBV27

CDR3 protein: CATASGSYNEQFF
CDR3 DNA: TGTGCCACCGCATCGGGCTCCTACAATGAGCAGTTCTTC
J gene: TRBJ2-1
D gene: NA
clone size: NA
V gene: TRBV15

CDR3 protein: CASSQVGASGVSTDTQYF
CDR3 DNA: TGTGCCAGCAGCCAAGTCGGGGCTAGCGGGGTGAGCACAGATACGCAGTATTTT
J gene: TRBJ2-3
D gene: TRBD2
clone size: few
V gene: TRBV14

CDR3 protein: CASSQGNSGIIQETQYF
CDR3 DNA: TGCGCCAGCAGCCAAGGGAATAGCGGGATTATCCAAGAGACCCAGTACTTC
J gene: TRBJ2-5
D gene: TRBD2
clone size: NA
V gene: TRBV4-3

CDR3 protein: CSANRLATGELFF
CDR3 DNA: TGCAGTGCTAACAGGCTAGCCACCGGGGAGCTGTTTTTT
J gene: TRBJ2-2
D gene: NA
clone size: many
V gene: TRBV20-1

CDR3 protein: CSVSGRTTDTQYF
CDR3 DNA: TGCAGCGTATCGGGGAGGACCACAGATACGCAGTATTTT
J gene: TRBJ2-3
D gene: NA
clone size: many
V gene: TRBV29-1

CDR3 protein: CASSIEKGAGANVLTF
CDR3 DNA: TGTGCCAGTAGTATAGAGAAAGGAGCTGGGGCCAACGTCCTGACTTTC
J gene: TRBJ2-6
D gene: NA
clone size: few
V gene: TRBV19

CDR3 protein: CASSLWAGTGDNEQFF
CDR3 DNA: TGTGCCAGCAGTTTATGGGCCGGGACAGGAGACAATGAGCAGTTCTTC
J gene: TRBJ2-1
D gene: TRBD1
clone size: many
V gene: TRBV12-3/TRBV12-4

CDR3 protein: CASTPLRDTGELFF
CDR3 DNA: TGCGCCAGCACCCCACTAAGGGACACCGGGGAGCTGTTTTTT
J gene: TRBJ2-2
D gene: NA
clone size: many
V gene: TRBV4-3

CDR3 protein: CASSSLGNTDTQYF
CDR3 DNA: TGTGCCAGCAGTTCTCTAGGGAACACAGATACGCAGTATTTT
J gene: TRBJ2-3
D gene: NA
clone size: NA
V gene: TRBV2

CDR3 protein: CASSEAPGATPYNEQFF
CDR3 DNA: TGTGCCAGCAGTGAAGCCCCGGGGGCTACGCCCTACAATGAGCAGTTCTTC
J gene: TRBJ2-1
D gene: NA
clone size: many
V gene: TRBV2

CDR3 protein: CARHPGQLFSGANVLTF
CDR3 DNA: TGCGCCAGGCATCCGGGACAGTTATTCTCTGGGGCCAACGTCCTGACTTTC
J gene: TRBJ2-6
D gene: TRBD1
clone size: few
V gene: TRBV23-1

CDR3 protein: CASSFSRVPYNEQFF
CDR3 DNA: TGTGCCAGCAGTTTTAGCAGGGTTCCCTACAATGAGCAGTTCTTC
J gene: TRBJ2-1
D gene: NA
clone size: many
V gene: TRBV7-9

CDR3 protein: CASSLYGNTEAFF
CDR3 DNA: TGCGCCAGCAGCTTGTACGGGAACACTGAAGCTTTCTTT
J gene: TRBJ1-1
D gene: NA
clone size: many
V gene: TRBV11-2